Listed here are 5 T cell receptor beta chains from one sample, sequenced in a study of cytomegalovirus exposure and HLA in healthy donors (dated by TCRdb to the late 2010s). The library was generated by the immunoSEQ multiplex PCR assay. For the multiplex PCR, a mixture combining 60 forward primers for TCR Vbeta segments and 13 reverse primers for TCR Jbeta segments was used. TCRdb mirrors the immuneACCESS table, restricted to in-frame sequences. Some clones are absent from its copies; in checked studies, under half trace to an unresolved V gene, and the reason for the others is unknown. In all, the sample holds 100,000 or so clones, and around 77% of those were seen once. The ten most abundant clones make up 8.5% to 10% of the sample. Sequencing used PBMCs. These receptors all stem from a male donor in good health and CMV-seropositive.

This clone turned up a few times. The gene calls are TRBV30 and TRBJ2-3, with D tentatively TRBD2 (5 bases). Germline V gives CDR1 GTSNPN, CDR2 SVGIG (reference sequence). This CDR3 comprises 12 residues. Deletions cut 3 bases from V and 4 bases from J, with 8 bases between. The CDR3 region has the DNA TGTGCCTGGAGAGGAGGTTCAGATACGCAGTATTTT. Translated, it gives CAWRGGSDTQYF.

This sequence joins TRBV28 and TRBJ2-2; 7 nucleotides align to TRBD1. Germline V gives CDR1 MDHEN, CDR2 SYDVKM. V lost 5 bases to trimming and J lost 4 bases; unmatched junction nucleotides: 10. The CDR3 covers 16 residues. As DNA, the CDR3 is TGTGCCAGCAGTAAATTCACAGGGGCTGGCACCGGGGAGCTGTTTTTT. It codes for CASSKFTGAGTGELFF. Variable domain in full (rest from reference TRBV28 and TRBJ2-2): DVKVTQSSRYLVKRTGEKVFLECVQDMDHENMFWYRQDPGLGLRLIYFSYDVKMKEKGDIPEGYSVSREKKERFSLILESASTNQTSMYLCASSKFTGAGTGELFFGEGSRLTVL.

The chain has TRBV28 and TRBJ1-4, with TRBD1 identical over 9 bases. This CDR3 is built from 14 residues. V lost 10 bases and J lost 5; bases outside the gene matches: 8. Germline V gene sequence: CDR1 MDHEN, CDR2 SYDVKM. The CDR3 loop is CATRETGGNEKLFF. The CDR3 nucleotides are TGTGCCACCAGGGAGACAGGGGGGAATGAAAAACTGTTTTTT. Using reference TRBV28 and TRBJ1-4 for the parts outside the CDR3, the full variable domain is DVKVTQSSRYLVKRTGEKVFLECVQDMDHENMFWYRQDPGLGLRLIYFSYDVKMKEKGDIPEGYSVSREKKERFSLILESASTNQTSMYLCATRETGGNEKLFFGSGTQLSVL.

This clone occurred a few times. The rearrangement links TRBV5-4 to TRBJ2-7, with 8 nucleotides matching TRBD1. The CDR3 contains 13 residues. Germline V gene lookup returns CDR1 SGHNT and CDR2 YYREEE (reference sequence). Trimming at V came to 3 bases and at J to 9 bases, leaving 8 bases not matched to a gene. The CDR3 bases are TGTGCCAGCAGCTACGGACAGGGCCGGGGGCAGTACTTC. Translated, it gives CASSYGQGRGQYF.

This chain links TRBV12-5 with TRBJ2-1; D unresolved. The V gene lost 1 base and the J gene lost 4 bases, with 11 bases spanning the gap. Germline V CDR1 and CDR2: LGHNT, FRNRAP. CDR3 size: 15 residues. The CDR3: CASGLGVSEYNEQFF. The CDR3 bases are TGTGCTAGTGGTTTGGGCGTGTCGGAGTACAATGAGCAGTTCTTC.